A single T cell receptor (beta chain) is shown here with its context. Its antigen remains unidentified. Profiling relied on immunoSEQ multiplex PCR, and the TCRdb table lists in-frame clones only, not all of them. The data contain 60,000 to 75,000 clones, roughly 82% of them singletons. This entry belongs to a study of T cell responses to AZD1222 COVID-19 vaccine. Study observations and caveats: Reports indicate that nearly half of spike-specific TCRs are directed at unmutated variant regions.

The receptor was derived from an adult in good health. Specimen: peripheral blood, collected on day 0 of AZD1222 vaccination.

The CDR3 nucleotides read TGTGCCAGCAGTGTGGGGGCCCAAGAGACCCAGTACTTC. Amino acid sequence: CASSVGAQETQYF. The rearrangement links TRBV2 to TRBJ2-5; a possible D gene is TRBD1 (6 bases). This CDR3 is 13 amino acids long. The V end was cut by 4 bases, the J end by 1 base, with 7 bases between. Germline assignment: CDR1 SNHLY and CDR2 FYNNEI.